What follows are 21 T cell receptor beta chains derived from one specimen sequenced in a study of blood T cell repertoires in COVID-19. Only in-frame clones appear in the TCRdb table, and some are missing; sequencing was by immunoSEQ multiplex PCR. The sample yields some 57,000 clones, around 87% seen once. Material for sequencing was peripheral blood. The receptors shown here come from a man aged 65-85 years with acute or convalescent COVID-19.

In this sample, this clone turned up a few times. CDR3 nucleotides: TGCAGTGCTAGTAGGGGAAACATGAACACTGAAGCTTTCTTT. It encodes CSASRGNMNTEAFF. V usage is TRBV20-1 and J usage is TRBJ1-1; the D gene is possibly TRBD1 (5 bases). Trimming took off 3 bases at V and 0 bases at J, with 11 bases between the two ends. CDR1 is DFQATT, CDR2 SNEGSKA, per germline (reference sequence). This CDR3 is built from 14 residues.

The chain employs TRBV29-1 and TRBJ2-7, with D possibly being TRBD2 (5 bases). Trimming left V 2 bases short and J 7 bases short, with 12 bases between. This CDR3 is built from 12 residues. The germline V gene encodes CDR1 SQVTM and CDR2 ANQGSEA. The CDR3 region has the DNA TGCAGCGTTGAATTCCTCACGGGGGAGCAGTACTTC. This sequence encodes CSVEFLTGEQYF.

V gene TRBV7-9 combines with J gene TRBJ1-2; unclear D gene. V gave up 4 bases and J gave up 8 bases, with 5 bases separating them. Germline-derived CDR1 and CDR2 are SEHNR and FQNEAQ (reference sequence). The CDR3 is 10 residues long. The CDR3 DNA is TGTGCCAGCAGCTCGGAGGGCTACACCTTC. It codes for CASSSEGYTF. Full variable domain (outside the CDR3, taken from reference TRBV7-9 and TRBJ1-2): DTGVSQNPRHKITKRGQNVTFRCDPISEHNRLYWYRQTLGQGPEFLTYFQNEAQLEKSRLLSDRFSAERPKGSFSTLEIQRTEQGDSAMYLCASSSEGYTFGSGTRLTVV.

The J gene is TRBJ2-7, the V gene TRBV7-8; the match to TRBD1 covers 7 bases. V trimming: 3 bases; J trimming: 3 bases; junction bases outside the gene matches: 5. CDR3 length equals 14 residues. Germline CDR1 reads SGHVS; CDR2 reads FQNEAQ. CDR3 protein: CASSFRDSLYEQYF. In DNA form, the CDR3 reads TGTGCCAGCAGCTTCCGGGACAGCCTCTACGAGCAGTACTTC.

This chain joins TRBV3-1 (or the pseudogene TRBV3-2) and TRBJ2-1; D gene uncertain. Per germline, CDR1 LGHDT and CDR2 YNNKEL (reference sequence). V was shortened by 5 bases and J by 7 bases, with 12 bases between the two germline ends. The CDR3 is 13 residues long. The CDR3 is CASSFTTRNEQFF. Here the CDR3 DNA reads TGTGCCAGCAGCTTTACAACGCGGAATGAGCAGTTCTTC.

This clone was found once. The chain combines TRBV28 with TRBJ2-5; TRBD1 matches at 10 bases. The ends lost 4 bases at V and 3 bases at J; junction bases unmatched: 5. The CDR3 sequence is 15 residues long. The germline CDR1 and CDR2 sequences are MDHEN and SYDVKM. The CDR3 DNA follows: TGTGCCAGCAGTTCTGACAGGGGGCGCGAAGAGACCCAGTACTTC. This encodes CASSSDRGREETQYF.

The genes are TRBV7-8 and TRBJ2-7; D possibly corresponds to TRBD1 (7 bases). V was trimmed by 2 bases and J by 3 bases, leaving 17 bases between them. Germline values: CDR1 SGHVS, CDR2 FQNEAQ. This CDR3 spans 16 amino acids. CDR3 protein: CASSLTGAQGGYEQYF. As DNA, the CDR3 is TGTGCCAGCAGCTTAACGGGGGCCCAGGGGGGCTACGAGCAGTACTTC.

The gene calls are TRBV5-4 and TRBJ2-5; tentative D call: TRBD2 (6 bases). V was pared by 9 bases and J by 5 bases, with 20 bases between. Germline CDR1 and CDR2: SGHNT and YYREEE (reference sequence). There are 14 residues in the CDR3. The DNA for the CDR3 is TGTGCCACCTCATTGGGGGGAAGTAAGGAGACCCAGTACTTC. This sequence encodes CATSLGGSKETQYF.

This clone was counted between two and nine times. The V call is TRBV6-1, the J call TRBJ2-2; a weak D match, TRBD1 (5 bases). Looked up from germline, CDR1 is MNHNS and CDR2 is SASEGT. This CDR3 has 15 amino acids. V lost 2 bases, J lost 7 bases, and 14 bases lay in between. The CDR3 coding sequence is TGTGCCAGCAGTGAATTATACGGAACAGGCGGGGAGCTGTTTTTT. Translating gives CASSELYGTGGELFF.

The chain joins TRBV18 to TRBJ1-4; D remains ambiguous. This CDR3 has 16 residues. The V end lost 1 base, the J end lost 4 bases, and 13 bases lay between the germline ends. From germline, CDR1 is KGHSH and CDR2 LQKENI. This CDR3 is CASSPQPARLNEKLFF. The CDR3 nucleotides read TGTGCCAGCTCACCACAGCCAGCGAGACTTAATGAAAAACTGTTTTTT.

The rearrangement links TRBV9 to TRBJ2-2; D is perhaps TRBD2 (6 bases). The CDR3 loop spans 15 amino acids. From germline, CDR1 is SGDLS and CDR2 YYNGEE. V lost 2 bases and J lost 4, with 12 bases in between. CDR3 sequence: CASSVEGTGTGELFF. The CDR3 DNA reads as TGTGCCAGCAGCGTGGAGGGGACGGGCACCGGGGAGCTGTTTTTT.

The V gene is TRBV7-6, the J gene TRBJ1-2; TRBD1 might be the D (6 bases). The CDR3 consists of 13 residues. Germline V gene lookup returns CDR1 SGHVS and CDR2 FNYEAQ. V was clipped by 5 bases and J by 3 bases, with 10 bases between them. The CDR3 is CASSRDTHYGYTF. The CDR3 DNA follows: TGTGCCAGCAGCCGGGACACGCACTATGGCTACACCTTC.

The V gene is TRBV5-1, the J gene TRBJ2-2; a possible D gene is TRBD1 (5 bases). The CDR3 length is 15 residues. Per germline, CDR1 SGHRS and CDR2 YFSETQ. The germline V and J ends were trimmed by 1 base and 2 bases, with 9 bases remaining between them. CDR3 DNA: TGCGCCAGCAGCTTGCAGGGCCCTAACACCGGGGAGCTGTTTTTT. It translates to CASSLQGPNTGELFF.

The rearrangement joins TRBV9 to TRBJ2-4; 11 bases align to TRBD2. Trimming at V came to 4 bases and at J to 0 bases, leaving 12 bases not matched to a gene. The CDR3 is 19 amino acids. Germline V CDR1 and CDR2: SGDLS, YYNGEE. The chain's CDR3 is CASSPSISGRVGAKNIQYF. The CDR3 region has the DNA TGTGCCAGCAGCCCTTCCATTAGCGGGAGGGTCGGAGCCAAAAACATTCAGTACTTC.

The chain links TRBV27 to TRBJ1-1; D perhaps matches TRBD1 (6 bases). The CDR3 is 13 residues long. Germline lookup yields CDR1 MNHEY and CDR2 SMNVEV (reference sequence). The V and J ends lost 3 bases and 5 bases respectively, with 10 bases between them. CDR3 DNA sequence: TGTGCCAGCAGTTTGTCACAGGGAACTGAAGCTTTCTTT. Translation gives CASSLSQGTEAFF.

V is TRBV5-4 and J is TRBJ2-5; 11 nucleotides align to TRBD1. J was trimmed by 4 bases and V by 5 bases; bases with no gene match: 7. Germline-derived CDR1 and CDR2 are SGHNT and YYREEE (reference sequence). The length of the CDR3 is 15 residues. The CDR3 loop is CASRHSGTGGETQYF. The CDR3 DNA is TGTGCCAGCAGGCATTCAGGGACAGGGGGAGAGACCCAGTACTTC. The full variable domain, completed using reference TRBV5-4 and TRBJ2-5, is ETGVTQSPTHLIKTRGQQVTLRCSSQSGHNTVSWYQQALGQGPQFIFQYYREEENGRGNFPPRFSGLQFPNYSSELNVNALELDDSALYLCASRHSGTGGETQYFGPGTRLLVL.

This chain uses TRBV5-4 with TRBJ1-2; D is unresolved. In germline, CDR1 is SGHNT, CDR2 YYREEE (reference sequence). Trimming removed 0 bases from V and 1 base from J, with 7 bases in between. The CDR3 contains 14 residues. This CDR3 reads CASSLGGFNYGYTF. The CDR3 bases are TGTGCCAGCAGCTTGGGCGGATTTAACTATGGCTACACCTTC.

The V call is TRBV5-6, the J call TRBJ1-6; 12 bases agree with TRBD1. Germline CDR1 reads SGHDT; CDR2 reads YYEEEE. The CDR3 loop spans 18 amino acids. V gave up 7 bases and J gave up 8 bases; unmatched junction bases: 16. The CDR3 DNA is TGTGCCAGCGCGTCCCAGGGACAGGGGGCGCAGAGTGATTCACCCCTCCACTTT. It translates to CASASQGQGAQSDSPLHF.

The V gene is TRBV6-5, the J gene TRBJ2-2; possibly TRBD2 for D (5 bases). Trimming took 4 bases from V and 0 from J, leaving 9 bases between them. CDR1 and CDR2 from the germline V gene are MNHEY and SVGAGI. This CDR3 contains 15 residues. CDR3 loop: CASSLAHANTGELFF. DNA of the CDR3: TGTGCCAGCAGTTTAGCGCATGCGAACACCGGGGAGCTGTTTTTT.

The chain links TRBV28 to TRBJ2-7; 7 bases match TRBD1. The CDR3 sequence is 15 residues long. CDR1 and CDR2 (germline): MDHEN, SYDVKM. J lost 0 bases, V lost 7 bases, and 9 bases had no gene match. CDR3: CASIKTGWNSYEQYF. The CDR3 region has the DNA TGTGCCAGCATTAAGACAGGGTGGAACTCCTACGAGCAGTACTTC.

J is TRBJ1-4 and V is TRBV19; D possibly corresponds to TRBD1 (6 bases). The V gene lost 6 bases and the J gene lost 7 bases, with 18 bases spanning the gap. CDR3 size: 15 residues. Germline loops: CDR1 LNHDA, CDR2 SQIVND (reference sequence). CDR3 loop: CASSRYRDLSEKLFF. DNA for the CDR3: TGTGCCAGTAGCCGCTACAGGGATCTGTCTGAAAAACTGTTTTTT.